Each of the 32 T cell receptor beta chains below was sequenced from the same sample in a study of shared clonotypes between healthy human individuals. The assay was immunoSEQ multiplex PCR, and TCRdb's table has in-frame clones only and misses some. The table records roughly 1.5 million clones, approximately 98% of them present only once. The sequenced material came from naive CD4+ T cells sorted from blood. The subset was: CD45RA+ positively selected. These receptors all stem from a man under 40 in good health.

The V gene is TRBV27, the J gene TRBJ2-5; a possible D gene is TRBD2 (5 bases). This CDR3 is 13 amino acids long. V was clipped by 5 bases and J by 0 bases, with 7 bases between them. Per the germline V gene, CDR1 is MNHEY and CDR2 is SMNVEV (reference sequence). The CDR3 loop reads CASSDYDQETQYF. The CDR3 DNA sequence: TGTGCCAGCAGTGACTACGACCAAGAGACCCAGTACTTC.

This chain connects TRBV5-5 to TRBJ2-7, with 10 bases matching TRBD1. CDR1 and CDR2 from the germline V gene are SGHKS and YYEKEE (reference sequence). The CDR3 consists of 17 residues. Losses at the gene ends were 4 bases for V and 1 base for J; bases not matched to a gene: 11. The CDR3 DNA reads as TGTGCCAGCAGCCCGAGGACAGGGGGGTCTATTTCCTACGAGCAGTACTTC. Its protein product is CASSPRTGGSISYEQYF. Using reference TRBV5-5 and TRBJ2-7 for the parts outside the CDR3, the full variable domain is DAGVTQSPTHLIKTRGQQVTLRCSPISGHKSVSWYQQVLGQGPQFIFQYYEKEERGRGNFPDRFSARQFPNYSSELNVNALLLGDSALYLCASSPRTGGSISYEQYFGPGTRLTVT.

The chain carries TRBV29-1 and TRBJ1-2; possible D gene TRBD1, 5 bases. V lost 6 bases, J lost 7 bases, and 12 bases lay in between. CDR3 size: 11 residues. In germline, CDR1 is SQVTM, CDR2 ANQGSEA. Here the CDR3 DNA reads TGCAGCGTCGGGACCGGCGGTGGCTACACCTTC. It specifies CSVGTGGGYTF.

The V gene is TRBV28, the J gene TRBJ1-4; unclear D gene. This CDR3 contains 11 residues. The germline gives CDR1 MDHEN, CDR2 SYDVKM. V lost 4 bases, J lost 8 bases, and 5 bases lay in between. The CDR3 loop is CASSSREKLFF. CDR3 DNA: TGTGCCAGCAGTTCGAGGGAAAAACTGTTTTTT. Full variable domain (rest looked up from reference TRBV28 and TRBJ1-4): DVKVTQSSRYLVKRTGEKVFLECVQDMDHENMFWYRQDPGLGLRLIYFSYDVKMKEKGDIPEGYSVSREKKERFSLILESASTNQTSMYLCASSSREKLFFGSGTQLSVL.

The chain is built from TRBV28 and TRBJ2-4; 8 positions agree with TRBD1. Per germline, CDR1 MDHEN and CDR2 SYDVKM. The CDR3 is 12 residues long. J lost 7 bases, V lost 10 bases, and 6 bases had no gene match. The CDR3 bases are TGTGCCACCTGGACAGGGCGGAACATTCAGTACTTC. Protein: CATWTGRNIQYF.

The chain links TRBV9 to TRBJ1-1; TRBD1 agrees at 7 bases. The germline V gene encodes CDR1 SGDLS and CDR2 YYNGEE. The CDR3 has 14 amino acids. The V gene end was trimmed by 6 bases and the J gene end by 2 bases; junction bases not matched to a gene: 7. The CDR3 is CASTRDRTNTEAFF. DNA of the CDR3: TGTGCCAGCACCAGGGACAGAACCAACACTGAAGCTTTCTTT.

On this clone itself: Other DNA sequences within the sample encode an identical CDR3. The chain combines TRBV5-6 with TRBJ2-7; D not certain. Trimming left V 3 bases short and J 4 bases short, with 11 bases between. The length of the CDR3 is 13 residues. CDR1 is SGHDT and CDR2 is YYEEEE in the germline V gene. This CDR3 reads CASSSTSGYEQYF. CDR3 nucleotides: TGTGCCAGCAGCTCTACCAGTGGATACGAGCAGTACTTC.

The V gene is TRBV11-2, the J gene TRBJ2-1; D assignment may be TRBD1 or TRBD2 (6 bases each). CDR3 length: 20 residues. The V gene lost 0 bases and the J gene lost 4 bases, with 25 bases spanning the gap. Germline V gives CDR1 SGHAT, CDR2 FQNNGV. Here the CDR3 DNA reads TGTGCCAGCAGCTTAGAGGGTAGGGGGGTATCACGAGAGGTATACAATGAGCAGTTCTTC. This sequence encodes CASSLEGRGVSREVYNEQFF.

This clone occurred once. This chain connects TRBV5-4 to TRBJ2-3; D call uncertain. With 2 bases removed from V and 2 bases from J, the gap between germline ends came to 6 bases. The CDR3 consists of 13 residues. Germline values: CDR1 SGHNT, CDR2 YYREEE (reference sequence). The CDR3 protein is CASSFKFTDTQYF. CDR3 sequence (DNA): TGTGCCAGCAGCTTCAAATTCACAGATACGCAGTATTTT.

The CDR3 DNA reads TGCAGCGTTGGCCCGGGGGGCAATCAGCCCCAGCATTTT. It codes for CSVGPGGNQPQHF. The chain couples TRBV29-1 to TRBJ1-5, with D perhaps TRBD1 (5 bases). Germline loops: CDR1 SQVTM, CDR2 ANQGSEA. The CDR3 is made up of 13 amino acids. Trimming removed 4 bases from V and 2 bases from J, with 9 bases in between. Looking up the rest from reference TRBV29-1 and TRBJ1-5 gives the full variable domain: SAVISQKPSRDICQRGTSLTIQCQVDSQVTMMFWYRQQPGQSLTLIATANQGSEATYESGFVIDKFPISRPNLTFSTLTVSNMSPEDSSIYLCSVGPGGNQPQHFGDGTRLSIL.

The chain recombines TRBV4-2 with TRBJ1-5, with D perhaps matching TRBD1 (5 bases). The germline CDR1 and CDR2 sequences are LGHNA and YNFKEQ. The CDR3 covers 15 residues. V was clipped by 0 bases and J by 7 bases, with 13 bases between them. CDR3 residues: CASSQDRGGSQPQHF. In DNA, the CDR3 is TGTGCCAGCAGCCAAGATAGGGGCGGGTCGCAGCCCCAGCATTTT.

The chain uses TRBV7-2 and TRBJ2-2, with D tentatively TRBD2 (5 bases). V was cut by 7 bases and J by 0 bases, with 9 bases left in between. The length of the CDR3 is 14 residues. The germline V gene encodes CDR1 SGHTA and CDR2 FQGNSA. CDR3 sequence reads: CASTQDSNTGELFF. DNA of the CDR3: TGTGCCAGCACCCAGGACTCGAACACCGGGGAGCTGTTTTTT.

The chain combines TRBV30 with TRBJ1-5, with TRBD1 matching over 8 bases. CDR1 is GTSNPN and CDR2 is SVGIG in the germline V gene (reference sequence). J gave up 3 bases and V 2 bases, and 12 bases lay outside the gene matches. The length of the CDR3 is 17 residues. The CDR3 loop is CAWSNPGGSFPNQPQHF. The CDR3 region has the DNA TGTGCCTGGAGTAATCCAGGGGGCTCCTTCCCCAATCAGCCCCAGCATTTT.

V gene TRBV30 combines with J gene TRBJ1-5, with D unclear. The CDR3 is 14 residues long. From germline, CDR1 is GTSNPN and CDR2 SVGIG (reference sequence). Trimming stripped 0 bases from V and 7 bases from J, with 13 bases between. CDR3 nucleotide sequence: TGTGCCTGGAGTGTGAGGGCAACCGGGCAGCCCCAGCATTTT. Encoded protein: CAWSVRATGQPQHF.

The rearrangement links TRBV5-5 to TRBJ2-7; D might be TRBD1 (5 bases). V shed 4 bases and J shed 4 bases, with 12 bases lying between them. The CDR3 covers 13 residues. CDR1 and CDR2 (germline): SGHKS, YYEKEE (reference sequence). The CDR3 here is CASSPGFHYEQYF. The DNA for the CDR3 is TGTGCCAGCAGCCCAGGGTTTCATTACGAGCAGTACTTC.

This chain joins TRBV5-1 and TRBJ2-3, with D possibly being TRBD1 (6 bases). Trimming cost V 4 bases and J 0 bases, with 9 bases left between them. The CDR3 extends over 14 amino acids. Germline assignment: CDR1 SGHRS and CDR2 YFSETQ. The chain's CDR3 is CASSQTGSTDTQYF. In DNA, the CDR3 is TGCGCCAGCAGCCAGACAGGAAGCACAGATACGCAGTATTTT.

This clone was recorded once. The chain combines TRBV7-9 with TRBJ2-5, with D uncertain. This CDR3 comprises 15 residues. The V end lost 5 bases, the J end lost 5 bases, and 18 bases lay between the germline ends. Germline-derived CDR1 and CDR2 are SEHNR and FQNEAQ (reference sequence). The chain's CDR3 is CASSPVGPVAETQYF. For the CDR3, the DNA is TGTGCCAGCAGCCCCGTCGGGCCCGTCGCGGAGACCCAGTACTTC.

This chain uses TRBV5-1 with TRBJ2-1; 9 bases are a match to TRBD2. The CDR3 has 17 amino acids. V lost 0 bases to trimming and J lost 8 bases; unmatched junction nucleotides: 12. In germline, CDR1 is SGHRS, CDR2 YFSETQ. The CDR3 loop reads CASSLGLLGTSTHEQFF. The CDR3 nucleotides are TGCGCCAGCAGCTTGGGGTTACTTGGGACTAGCACCCATGAGCAGTTCTTC. Full variable domain (outside the CDR3, taken from reference TRBV5-1 and TRBJ2-1): KAGVTQTPRYLIKTRGQQVTLSCSPISGHRSVSWYQQTPGQGLQFLFEYFSETQRNKGNFPGRFSGRQFSNSRSEMNVSTLELGDSALYLCASSLGLLGTSTHEQFFGPGTRLTVL.

The count of this clone is one. The chain carries TRBV9 and TRBJ1-3; D is unresolved. This CDR3 has 19 residues. V shed 0 bases and J shed 2 bases, with 21 bases lying between them. Germline lookup yields CDR1 SGDLS and CDR2 YYNGEE. This CDR3 is CASSVAPEKGMGAGNTIYF. CDR3 coding DNA: TGTGCCAGCAGCGTAGCCCCGGAGAAGGGCATGGGAGCTGGAAACACCATATATTTT.

The chain combines TRBV9 with TRBJ2-3, with 10 bases identical to TRBD1. Trimming took 6 bases from V and 2 from J; bases not matched to a gene: 9. CDR1 is SGDLS, CDR2 YYNGEE, per germline. CDR3 length equals 16 residues. CDR3 DNA sequence: TGTGCCAGCACCCGGACAGGGGGGATTGACACAGATACGCAGTATTTT. Translated, it gives CASTRTGGIDTDTQYF.

The J gene is TRBJ2-3, the V gene TRBV9, with D unresolved. Germline-derived CDR1 and CDR2 are SGDLS and YYNGEE. The CDR3 consists of 16 residues. Trimming took 0 bases from V and 1 from J, leaving 12 bases between them. The CDR3 nucleotides are TGTGCCAGCAGCGTAGGGTTCCCTAGGGGCACAGATACGCAGTATTTT. Translating it yields CASSVGFPRGTDTQYF.

Comments on this clone: This CDR3 is also generated by other DNA sequences in the sample. This chain links TRBV6-6 with TRBJ2-7; D is uncertain. Germline loops: CDR1 MNHNY, CDR2 SVGAGI (reference sequence). V was shortened by 0 bases and J by 7 bases, with 4 bases between the two germline ends. The CDR3 is 11 amino acids. This CDR3 reads CASSYSGEQYF. Written as DNA, the CDR3 is TGTGCCAGCAGTTACTCGGGTGAGCAGTACTTC.

This rearrangement joins TRBV7-2 to TRBJ2-7; 9 nucleotides align to TRBD2. This CDR3 spans 14 amino acids. Losses at the gene ends were 6 bases for V and 2 bases for J; bases not matched to a gene: 5. Per the germline V gene, CDR1 is SGHTA and CDR2 is FQGNSA. The CDR3 spells CASRATSGPYEQYF. The CDR3 region has the DNA TGTGCCAGCAGGGCTACTAGCGGGCCCTACGAGCAGTACTTC.

Turning to this clone: The DNA is left out, because the CDR3 cannot be placed on it with certainty; the CDR3 is given as TCRdb lists it. The rearrangement joins TRBV5-1 to TRBJ2-1; the table assigns TRBD1, which was not confirmed against the DNA. The CDR3 is 13 amino acids long, termini counted. Germline-derived CDR1 and CDR2 are SGHRS and YFSETQ. The CDR3 sequence is CASSLEWGHGSFF.

The V gene is TRBV28, the J gene TRBJ1-2, with TRBD1 matching 9 bases. This CDR3 comprises 14 residues. The germline CDR1 and CDR2 sequences are MDHEN and SYDVKM. With 5 bases clipped from V and 5 bases from J, the junction kept 6 bases outside the gene matches. The CDR3 loop is CASSTGTGRYGYTF. CDR3 coding DNA: TGTGCCAGCAGTACCGGGACAGGGAGGTATGGCTACACCTTC.

The chain recombines TRBV11-2 with TRBJ2-5; 8 bases line up with TRBD2. The trim removed 7 bases at V and 3 bases at J, leaving 10 bases unmatched. The germline gives CDR1 SGHAT, CDR2 FQNNGV. This CDR3 has 15 residues. The CDR3 sequence is CASTTGGEEEETQYF. The CDR3 bases are TGTGCCAGCACCACCGGGGGGGAGGAGGAAGAGACCCAGTACTTC.

This rearrangement joins TRBV30 to TRBJ2-2, with 8 bases fitting TRBD1. The CDR3 runs to 15 residues. J lost 7 bases, V lost 7 bases, and 14 bases had no gene match. CDR1 is GTSNPN, CDR2 SVGIG, per germline (reference sequence). The chain's CDR3 is CASEKGQAIIGELFF. In nucleotides, the CDR3 is TGTGCCTCCGAAAAGGGACAGGCGATTATCGGGGAGCTGTTTTTT.

This clone has just one count. The chain joins TRBV5-1 to TRBJ1-2; D not resolved. CDR1 and CDR2 from the germline V gene are SGHRS and YFSETQ. The CDR3 is made up of 14 amino acids. The V end lost 3 bases, the J end lost 0 bases, and 9 bases lay between the germline ends. CDR3 amino acids: CASSSAEANYGYTF. In DNA form, the CDR3 reads TGCGCCAGCAGCTCGGCAGAAGCTAACTATGGCTACACCTTC.

The rearrangement joins TRBV15 to TRBJ2-7, with D unresolved. V was pared by 0 bases and J by 6 bases, with 21 bases between. This CDR3 contains 17 residues. The germline V gene has CDR1 LNHNV and CDR2 YYDKDF (reference sequence). The CDR3 loop is CATSRDKHRLPASEQYF. The CDR3, as DNA: TGTGCCACCAGCAGAGATAAGCATCGCCTGCCGGCTTCCGAGCAGTACTTC.

The genes are TRBV9 and TRBJ2-7; no reliable D call. The germline gives CDR1 SGDLS, CDR2 YYNGEE. Trimming shortened V by 1 base and J by 3 bases, and 14 bases separated the two germline ends. The CDR3 sequence is 15 residues long. The CDR3 protein is CASSVQAGNFYEQYF. In nucleotides, the CDR3 is TGTGCCAGCAGCGTACAGGCTGGGAACTTCTACGAGCAGTACTTC.

The chain links TRBV6-4 to TRBJ2-3, with D unclear. The CDR3 spans 13 residues. The germline CDR1 and CDR2 sequences are MRHNA and SNTAGT. V lost 6 bases to trimming and J lost 5 bases, with 12 bases between them. CDR3 loop: CASSTTLGDTQYF. Written as DNA, the CDR3 is TGTGCCAGCAGCACTACACTCGGAGATACGCAGTATTTT.

CDR3 residues: CASRTTGVHEQYF. The CDR3 coding sequence is TGTGCCAGCAGAACCACAGGGGTCCACGAGCAGTACTTC. The chain has TRBV28 and TRBJ2-7; TRBD1 matches 7 bases. This CDR3 region has 13 residues. Losses at the gene ends were 6 bases for V and 5 bases for J; bases not matched to a gene: 7. CDR1 MDHEN and CDR2 SYDVKM come from the germline V gene.